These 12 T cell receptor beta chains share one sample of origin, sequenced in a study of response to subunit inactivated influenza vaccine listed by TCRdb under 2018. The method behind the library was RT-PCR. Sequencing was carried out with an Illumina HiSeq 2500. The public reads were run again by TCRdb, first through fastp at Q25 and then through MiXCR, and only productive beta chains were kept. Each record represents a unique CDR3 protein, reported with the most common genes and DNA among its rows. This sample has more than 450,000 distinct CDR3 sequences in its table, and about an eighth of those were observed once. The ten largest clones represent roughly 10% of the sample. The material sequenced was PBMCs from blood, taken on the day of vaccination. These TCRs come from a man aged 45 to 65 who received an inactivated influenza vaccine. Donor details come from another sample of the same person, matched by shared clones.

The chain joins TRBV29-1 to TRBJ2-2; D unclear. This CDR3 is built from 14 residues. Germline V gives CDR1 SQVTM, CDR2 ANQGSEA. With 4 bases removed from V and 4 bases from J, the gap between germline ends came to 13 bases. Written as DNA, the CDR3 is TGCAGCGTTGGGATTAGCACGAGCACCGGGGAGCTGTTTTTT. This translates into CSVGISTSTGELFF.

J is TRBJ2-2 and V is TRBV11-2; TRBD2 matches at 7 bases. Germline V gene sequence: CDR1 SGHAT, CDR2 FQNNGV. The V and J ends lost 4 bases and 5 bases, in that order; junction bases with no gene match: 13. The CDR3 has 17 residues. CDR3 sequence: CASSSFGPGGPTGELFF. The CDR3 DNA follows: TGTGCCAGCAGCTCATTCGGGCCGGGAGGACCTACCGGGGAGCTGTTTTTT.

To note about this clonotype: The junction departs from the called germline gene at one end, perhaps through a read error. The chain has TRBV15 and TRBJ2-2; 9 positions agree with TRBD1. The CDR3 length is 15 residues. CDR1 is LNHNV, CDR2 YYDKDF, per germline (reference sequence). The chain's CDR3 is CDTSDRGYFGGELFF. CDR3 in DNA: TGTGACACCAGCGACAGGGGGTATTTCGGCGGGGAGCTGTTTTTT.

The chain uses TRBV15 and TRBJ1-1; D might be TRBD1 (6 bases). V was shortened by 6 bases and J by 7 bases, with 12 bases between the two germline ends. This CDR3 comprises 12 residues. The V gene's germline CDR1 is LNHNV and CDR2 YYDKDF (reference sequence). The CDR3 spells CATSTGHFEAFF. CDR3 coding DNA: TGTGCCACCAGTACGGGACACTTTGAAGCTTTCTTT.

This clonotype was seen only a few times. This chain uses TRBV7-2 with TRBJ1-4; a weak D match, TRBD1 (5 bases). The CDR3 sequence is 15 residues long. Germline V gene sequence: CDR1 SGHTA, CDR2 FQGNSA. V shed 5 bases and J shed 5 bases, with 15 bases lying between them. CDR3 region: CASSQRGAANEKLFF. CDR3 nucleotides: TGTGCCAGCAGCCAGCGCGGGGCGGCGAATGAAAAACTGTTTTTT.

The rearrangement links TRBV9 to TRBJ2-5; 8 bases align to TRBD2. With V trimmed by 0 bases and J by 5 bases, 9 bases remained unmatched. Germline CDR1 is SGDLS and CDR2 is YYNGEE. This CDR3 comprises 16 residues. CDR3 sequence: CASSVAPAGVHETQYF. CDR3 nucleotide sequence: TGTGCCAGCAGCGTAGCCCCAGCGGGAGTTCACGAGACCCAGTACTTC.

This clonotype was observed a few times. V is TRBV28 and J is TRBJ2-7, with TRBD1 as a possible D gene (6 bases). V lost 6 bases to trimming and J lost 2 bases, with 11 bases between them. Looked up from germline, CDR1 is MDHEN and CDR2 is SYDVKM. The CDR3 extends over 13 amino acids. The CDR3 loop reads CASRRTVTYEQYF. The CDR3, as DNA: TGTGCCAGCAGAAGGACAGTTACCTACGAGCAGTACTTC.

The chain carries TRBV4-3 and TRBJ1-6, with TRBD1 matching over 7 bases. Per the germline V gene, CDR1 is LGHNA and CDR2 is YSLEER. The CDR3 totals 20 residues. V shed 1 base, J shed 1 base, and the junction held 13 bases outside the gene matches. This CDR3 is CASSQAPEGARASYNSPLHF. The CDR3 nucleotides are TGCGCCAGCAGCCAAGCCCCCGAGGGGGCGCGGGCGTCCTATAATTCACCCCTCCACTTT.

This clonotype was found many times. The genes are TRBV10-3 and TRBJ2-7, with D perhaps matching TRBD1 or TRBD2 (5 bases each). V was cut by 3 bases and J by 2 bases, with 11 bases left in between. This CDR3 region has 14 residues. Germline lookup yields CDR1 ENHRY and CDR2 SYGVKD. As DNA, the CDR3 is TGTGCCATCAGTGACAGGGAGATAACCTACGAGCAGTACTTC. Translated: CAISDREITYEQYF.

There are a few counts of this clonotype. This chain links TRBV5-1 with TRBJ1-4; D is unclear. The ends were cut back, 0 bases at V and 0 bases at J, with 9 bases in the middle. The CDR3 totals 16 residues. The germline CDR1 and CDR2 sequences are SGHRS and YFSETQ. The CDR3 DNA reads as TGCGCCAGCAGCTTGGGGCCTAGAGCAACTAATGAAAAACTGTTTTTT. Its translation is CASSLGPRATNEKLFF.

The CDR3 coding sequence is TGTGCCAGCAGCTCTCGACAGGGGTGGACTGAAGCTTTCTTT. It is translated as CASSSRQGWTEAFF. V usage is TRBV11-2 and J usage is TRBJ1-1, with 8 bases that match TRBD1. Germline CDR1 reads SGHAT; CDR2 reads FQNNGV. The CDR3 contains 14 residues. With 4 bases clipped from V and 5 bases from J, the junction kept 6 bases outside the gene matches.

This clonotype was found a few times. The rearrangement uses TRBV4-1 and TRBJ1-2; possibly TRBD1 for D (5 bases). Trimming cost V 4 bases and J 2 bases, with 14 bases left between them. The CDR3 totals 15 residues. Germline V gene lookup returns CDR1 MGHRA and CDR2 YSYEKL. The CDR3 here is CASSPVDTLNYGYTF. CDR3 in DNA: TGCGCCAGCAGCCCAGTGGACACCCTCAACTATGGCTACACCTTC.